The 20 T cell receptor beta chains below all came from one sample that was sequenced in a study of blood T cell repertoires in COVID-19. Here immunoSEQ multiplex PCR was the method, and the copy in TCRdb shows in-frame clones only, minus some. The repertoire holds approximately 190,000 clones, with roughly 84% as singletons. The sequenced sample consisted of PBMCs or T cells enriched from blood (not recorded which). The receptors come from a woman aged 25-40 years who had been exposed to COVID-19.

The chain carries TRBV19 and TRBJ1-1, with 9 bases fitting TRBD1. The ends lost 3 bases at V and 4 bases at J; junction bases unmatched: 9. This CDR3 has 16 residues. Germline CDR1 is LNHDA and CDR2 is SQIVND (reference sequence). For the CDR3, the DNA is TGTGCCAGTAGTATCAGAGGGGGACAGGGAAGCACTGAAGCTTTCTTT. Its translation is CASSIRGGQGSTEAFF.

This rearrangement joins TRBV15 to TRBJ2-7; 8 nucleotides agree with TRBD1. The CDR3 extends over 15 amino acids. The V gene end was trimmed by 6 bases and the J gene end by 3 bases; junction bases not matched to a gene: 10. Germline CDR1 and CDR2: LNHNV and YYDKDF (reference sequence). The CDR3 loop is CATSREGQGGYEQYF. The CDR3, as DNA: TGTGCCACCAGTCGAGAAGGACAGGGAGGCTACGAGCAGTACTTC. The full variable domain, its missing parts supplied by reference TRBV15 and TRBJ2-7, is DAMVIQNPRYQVTQFGKPVTLSCSQTLNHNVMYWYQQKSSQAPKLLFHYYDKDFNNEADTPDNFQSRRPNTSFCFLDIRSPGLGDTAMYLCATSREGQGGYEQYFGPGTRLTVT.

The J gene is TRBJ2-5, the V gene TRBV6-5; perhaps TRBD2 as D (6 bases). V was clipped by 6 bases and J by 3 bases, with 14 bases between them. The V gene's germline CDR1 is MNHEY and CDR2 SVGAGI. The CDR3 has 14 residues. CDR3 sequence: CASRAGGGEETQYF. CDR3 bases: TGTGCCAGCAGGGCCGGGGGAGGAGAAGAGACCCAGTACTTC.

This chain links TRBV21-1 with TRBJ1-4; the table names TRBD1, a call not compared with the DNA. TRBV21-1 is a known pseudogene. This CDR3 comprises 15 residues. The CDR3 region is CASSKAGTGNEKLFF. The DNA of the CDR3 is TGTGCCAGCAGCAAAGCCGGGACAGGGAATGAAAAACTGTTTTTT.

This sequence joins TRBV2 and TRBJ2-7, with D perhaps TRBD1 (6 bases). The CDR3 length is 14 residues. CDR1 SNHLY and CDR2 FYNNEI come from the germline V gene. V dropped 2 bases and J dropped 2 bases, with 10 bases sitting between them. This CDR3 is CASSEIPGAYEQYF. The CDR3 DNA follows: TGTGCCAGCAGTGAAATCCCAGGGGCCTACGAGCAGTACTTC.

This rearrangement joins TRBV4-3 to TRBJ2-7, with a tentative D call TRBD1 (6 bases). This CDR3 has 16 residues. Trimming cost V 1 base and J 3 bases, with 16 bases left between them. CDR1 is LGHNA, CDR2 YSLEER, per germline. CDR3: CASSQGHQGSIYEQYF. The CDR3 DNA reads TGCGCCAGCAGCCAAGGTCACCAGGGGTCCATCTACGAGCAGTACTTC.

This rearrangement joins TRBV9 to TRBJ2-1; 10 bases fit TRBD2. This CDR3 comprises 14 residues. The J segment lost 8 bases and the V segment lost 4 bases, leaving 6 bases of the junction unmatched. The V gene's germline CDR1 is SGDLS and CDR2 YYNGEE. CDR3 nucleotides: TGTGCCAGCAGCCCTAGCGGACTAGCGGATGAGCAGTTCTTC. It is translated as CASSPSGLADEQFF.

V gene TRBV29-1 combines with J gene TRBJ1-2; D remains ambiguous. This CDR3 is 12 amino acids long. Per the germline V gene, CDR1 is SQVTM and CDR2 is ANQGSEA. Deletions cut 7 bases from V and 6 bases from J, with 15 bases between. The DNA for the CDR3 is TGCAGCGCTCCGTATGGTGCGGATGGCTACACCTTC. It codes for CSAPYGADGYTF.

The V gene is TRBV5-1, the J gene TRBJ1-3; D call uncertain. V shed 2 bases and J shed 0 bases, with 6 bases lying between them. Germline V gene lookup returns CDR1 SGHRS and CDR2 YFSETQ. CDR3 length: 14 residues. CDR3 sequence reads: CASSFDFSGNTIYF. CDR3 nucleotides: TGCGCCAGCAGCTTTGACTTCTCTGGAAACACCATATATTTT.

J is TRBJ1-2 and V is TRBV10-3; 10 bases line up with TRBD1. Per the germline V gene, CDR1 is ENHRY and CDR2 is SYGVKD. With 0 bases clipped from V and 2 bases from J, the junction kept 3 bases outside the gene matches. This CDR3 has 16 amino acids. CDR3 protein: CAISESGQGRNYGYTF. CDR3 bases: TGTGCCATCAGTGAGTCGGGACAGGGGAGGAACTATGGCTACACCTTC.

The V gene is TRBV2, the J gene TRBJ2-2, with D tentatively TRBD1 (5 bases). Germline CDR1 and CDR2: SNHLY and FYNNEI. V was clipped by 1 base and J by 6 bases, with 12 bases between them. There are 15 residues in the CDR3. CDR3 loop: CASSEVQGSAGELFF. For the CDR3, the DNA is TGTGCCAGCAGTGAAGTTCAGGGATCGGCCGGGGAGCTGTTTTTT.

This chain links TRBV5-6 with TRBJ1-1; 10 bases agree with TRBD1. V lost 0 bases to trimming and J lost 5 bases; unmatched junction nucleotides: 7. Per germline, CDR1 SGHDT and CDR2 YYEEEE. This CDR3 region has 16 residues. Here the CDR3 reads CASSLEGQGGRTEAFF. The DNA for the CDR3 is TGTGCCAGCAGCTTGGAAGGACAGGGGGGAAGAACTGAAGCTTTCTTT. Complete variable domain (other parts from reference TRBV5-6 and TRBJ1-1): DAGVTQSPTHLIKTRGQQVTLRCSPKSGHDTVSWYQQALGQGPQFIFQYYEEEERQRGNFPDRFSGHQFPNYSSELNVNALLLGDSALYLCASSLEGQGGRTEAFFGQGTRLTVV.

The rearrangement uses TRBV5-3 and TRBJ1-1, with D uncertain. TRBV5-3 is an ORF for which the function is uncertain. This CDR3 has 14 residues. Trimming left V 3 bases short and J 7 bases short, with 16 bases between. The CDR3 reads CARSSRSSAREAFF. As DNA, the CDR3 is TGTGCCAGAAGCTCCCGGTCTAGTGCCCGTGAAGCTTTCTTT.

V gene TRBV11-2 combines with J gene TRBJ2-5, with TRBD2 matching 7 bases. The CDR3 covers 13 residues. V lost 1 base to trimming and J lost 5 bases; unmatched junction nucleotides: 1. The germline gives CDR1 SGHAT, CDR2 FQNNGV. CDR3 in amino acids: CASSLGLAETQYF. For the CDR3, the DNA is TGTGCCAGCAGCTTAGGACTAGCCGAGACCCAGTACTTC.

This clone turned up a few times. The chain links TRBV11-2 to TRBJ2-1, with TRBD1 matching over 7 bases. The CDR3 runs 13 residues. Per the germline V gene, CDR1 is SGHAT and CDR2 is FQNNGV. With 9 bases clipped from V and 3 bases from J, the junction kept 5 bases outside the gene matches. The CDR3 sequence is CASTAGGYNEQFF. In DNA, the CDR3 is TGTGCCAGTACGGCAGGGGGCTACAATGAGCAGTTCTTC.

The chain couples TRBV3-1 (or the pseudogene TRBV3-2) to TRBJ2-5, with D possibly being TRBD2 (6 bases). The CDR3 length is 14 residues. The germline V gene has CDR1 LGHDT and CDR2 YNNKEL (reference sequence). The V and J ends lost 1 base and 2 bases respectively, with 8 bases between them. CDR3 DNA sequence: TGTGCCAGCAGCCAAGCGCGGGGTCAAGAGACCCAGTACTTC. Amino acid sequence: CASSQARGQETQYF.

The CDR3 loop is CASSEASTTGVDGGEAFF. Here the CDR3 DNA reads TGTGCCAGCAGTGAAGCATCGACGACAGGGGTTGATGGCGGTGAAGCTTTCTTT. The rearrangement uses TRBV6-1 and TRBJ1-1; 8 bases line up with TRBD1. The trim removed 0 bases at V and 7 bases at J, leaving 16 bases unmatched. Germline V gives CDR1 MNHNS, CDR2 SASEGT. This CDR3 comprises 18 residues.

The CDR3 DNA reads as TGTGCTAGTGCCAAGACAGGGGGGACTGAAGCTTTCTTT. Its protein is CASAKTGGTEAFF. V usage is TRBV12-5 and J usage is TRBJ1-1, with 9 bases identical to TRBD1. The junction had 5 bases not matched to a gene; V was cut back by 7 bases and J by 5 bases. This CDR3 has 13 amino acids. The V gene's germline CDR1 is LGHNT and CDR2 FRNRAP.

The rearrangement uses TRBV7-8 and TRBJ1-1; TRBD1 aligns across 7 bases. Germline lookup yields CDR1 SGHVS and CDR2 FQNEAQ. V was pared by 6 bases and J by 3 bases, with 10 bases of the junction left unmatched. The CDR3 has 15 amino acids. CDR3 region: CASRFTQGGHTEAFF. CDR3 DNA: TGTGCCAGCAGATTTACTCAGGGGGGACACACTGAAGCTTTCTTT.

The J gene is TRBJ1-1, the V gene TRBV12-3 or TRBV12-4, with D uncertain. The CDR3 is 13 amino acids. Trimming shortened V by 4 bases and J by 2 bases, and 8 bases separated the two germline ends. CDR3 sequence: CASSSFSNTEAFF. CDR3 bases: TGTGCCAGCAGTTCCTTCAGTAACACTGAAGCTTTCTTT.